The clone carrying this TCR beta chain came up a few times. Its antigen remains unidentified. The CDR3 totals 15 residues. From germline, CDR1 is SGHVS and CDR2 FQNEAQ. Trimming cost V 4 bases and J 4 bases, with 16 bases left between them. From 5'RACE with constant-segment primers came TCR alpha and TCR beta cDNA libraries that carried sample barcodes and UMIs. TCRdb called the 5' RACE reads again in MiXCR, with one record for every CDR3 protein. The sample lists some 440,000 distinct CDR3 sequences; nearly 25% were seen once. This sample stems from a study of T-cell memory formation after mild COVID-19. Overall study context: In these data, TCR clusters were largely donor specific.

Points from the study as a whole: Pre-infection memory showed some responding clones, and this suggested that cross-reactive memory joined. Contracting clones, day 15 to 85, had balanced CD4/CD8, and later expanders favored CD4+.

The sequencing sample was made of PBMCs or a T cell subset sorted from them (not recorded which). This TCR came from an adult woman who had mild COVID-19 (a few samples of this study predate the infection). Cell type and time point are not known. This chain uses TRBV7-8 with TRBJ2-5, with D possibly called TRBD1 or TRBD2 (5 bases each). The CDR3 is CASSSGLRVGETQYF. CDR3 sequence (DNA): TGTGCCAGCAGCTCAGGACTCAGGGTTGGAGAGACCCAGTACTTC. Using reference TRBV7-8 and TRBJ2-5 for the parts outside the CDR3, the full variable domain is GAGVSQSPRYKVAKRGQDVALRCDPISGHVSLFWYQQALGQGPEFLTYFQNEAQLDKSGLPSDRFFAERPEGSVSTLKIQRTQQEDSAVYLCASSSGLRVGETQYFGPGTRLLVL.